These T cell receptor beta chains were read from a single sample in a study of beta chain features in type 1 diabetes. Libraries were prepared by immunoSEQ multiplex PCR; TCRdb keeps only in-frame clonotypes and omits some of them. The sample includes 120,000 to 150,000 clones, 40% to 55% of them seen just once. The sequencing sample was made of Tregs from blood. The receptors were sampled from a man aged 18 to 29 in good health. Both conserved end residues are part of each CDR3. D genes are given only for firm matches. A row's size may be missing; if present it is once, few, many or a size class.

cdr3_aa: CASSPVSGANVLTF; cdr3_nt: TGTGCCAGCAGCCCCGTCTCTGGGGCCAACGTCCTGACTTTC; v_call: TRBV7-2; d_call: -; j_call: TRBJ2-6; clone_size: -
cdr3_aa: CASSNRALTEAFF; cdr3_nt: TGTGCCAGCAGCAACAGGGCCCTCACTGAAGCTTTCTTT; v_call: TRBV6-5; d_call: -; j_call: TRBJ1-1; clone_size: -
cdr3_aa: CASSQGRLAGTETQYF; cdr3_nt: TGCGCCAGCAGCCAAGGGAGACTAGCGGGAACAGAGACCCAGTACTTC; v_call: TRBV4-3; d_call: TRBD2; j_call: TRBJ2-5; clone_size: -
cdr3_aa: CASSRGTGGVYSNQPQHF; cdr3_nt: TGTGCCAGCTCACGAGGGACAGGGGGAGTTTATAGCAATCAGCCCCAGCATTTT; v_call: TRBV18; d_call: TRBD1; j_call: TRBJ1-5; clone_size: -
cdr3_aa: CAIRPGQGVTEAFF; cdr3_nt: TGTGCCATCAGACCGGGACAGGGGGTCACTGAAGCTTTCTTT; v_call: TRBV10-3; d_call: TRBD1; j_call: TRBJ1-1; clone_size: once
cdr3_aa: CASSWAGAYEQYF; cdr3_nt: TGCGCCAGCAGCTGGGCGGGAGCCTACGAGCAGTACTTC; v_call: TRBV5-1; d_call: TRBD2; j_call: TRBJ2-7; clone_size: -
cdr3_aa: CASSVRDRDMSPLHF; cdr3_nt: TGTGCCAGCAGCGTACGGGACAGGGATATGTCACCCCTCCACTTT; v_call: TRBV7-2; d_call: TRBD1; j_call: TRBJ1-6; clone_size: few
cdr3_aa: CASSLAGGPTTEAFF; cdr3_nt: TGTGCCAGCAGCTTAGCGGGGGGCCCTACAACTGAAGCTTTCTTT; v_call: TRBV11-2; d_call: -; j_call: TRBJ1-1; clone_size: -
cdr3_aa: CASSTLRTGAAMNTEAFF; cdr3_nt: TGTGCCAGTAGTACTTTGAGGACAGGGGCGGCCATGAACACTGAAGCTTTCTTT; v_call: TRBV19; d_call: TRBD1; j_call: TRBJ1-1; clone_size: once
cdr3_aa: CASRNGTVADTQYF; cdr3_nt: TGTGCCAGCCGCAATGGGACAGTCGCAGATACGCAGTATTTT; v_call: TRBV28; d_call: TRBD1; j_call: TRBJ2-3; clone_size: few
cdr3_aa: CASSPPGTGRTEQYF; cdr3_nt: TGTGCCAGCTCACCACCGGGGACAGGGAGGACCGAGCAGTACTTC; v_call: TRBV18; d_call: TRBD1; j_call: TRBJ2-7; clone_size: few